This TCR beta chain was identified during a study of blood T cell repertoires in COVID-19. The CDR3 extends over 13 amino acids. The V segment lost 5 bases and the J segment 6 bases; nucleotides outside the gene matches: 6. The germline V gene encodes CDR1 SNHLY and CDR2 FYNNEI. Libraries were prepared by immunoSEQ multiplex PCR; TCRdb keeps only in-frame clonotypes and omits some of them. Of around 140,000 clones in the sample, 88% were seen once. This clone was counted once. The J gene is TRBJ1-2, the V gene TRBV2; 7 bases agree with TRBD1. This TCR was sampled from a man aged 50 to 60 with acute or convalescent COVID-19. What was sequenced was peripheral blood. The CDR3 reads CASSSGTANGYTF. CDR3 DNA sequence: TGTGCCAGCAGTTCCGGGACAGCGAATGGCTACACCTTC.